These 20 T cell receptor beta chains came from one sample sequenced in a study of shared clonotypes between healthy human individuals. Generated by immunoSEQ multiplex PCR, the TCRdb table keeps only in-frame clones and is missing some. The sample consists of some 2,000,000 clones, approximately 95% of them appearing once. The sequenced material came from naive CD4+ T cells sorted from blood. As to subset: CD45RA+ positively selected. The source is a man aged 18-30 years in good health.

Points on this clone: Other nucleotide sequences in the sample specify the same CDR3. The chain combines TRBV29-1 with TRBJ1-4; possible D gene TRBD1, 6 bases. Trimming pared 3 bases from V and 5 bases from J, leaving 7 bases between. This CDR3 comprises 12 residues. CDR1 is SQVTM and CDR2 is ANQGSEA in the germline V gene. DNA of the CDR3: TGCAGCGTTGAGGGGGCAAATGAAAAACTGTTTTTT. Its protein product is CSVEGANEKLFF.

The genes are TRBV30 and TRBJ1-2; D is uncertain. Germline CDR1 and CDR2: GTSNPN and SVGIG (reference sequence). This CDR3 is built from 14 residues. V shed 4 bases and J shed 6 bases, with 18 bases lying between them. The CDR3 coding sequence is TGTGCCTGGATAACTTCCCAGCTACTAAATGGCTACACCTTC. Protein product: CAWITSQLLNGYTF.

This chain connects TRBV14 to TRBJ2-7, with a tentative D call TRBD1 (5 bases). Trimming cost V 3 bases and J 5 bases, with 23 bases left between them. The germline V gene has CDR1 SGHDN and CDR2 FVKESK. This CDR3 contains 17 residues. CDR3 sequence (DNA): TGTGCCAGCAGCCATGCCCTTAGACAGCCTCTTGGCAACGAGCAGTACTTC. It encodes CASSHALRQPLGNEQYF.

The gene calls are TRBV6-1 and TRBJ1-4; D perhaps matches TRBD1 (5 bases). Germline CDR1 reads MNHNS; CDR2 reads SASEGT. V shed 0 bases and J shed 6 bases, with 8 bases lying between them. CDR3 length equals 14 residues. Here the CDR3 reads CASSEARGDEKLFF. The CDR3 DNA follows: TGTGCCAGCAGTGAAGCTAGGGGAGATGAAAAACTGTTTTTT.

Note on this clone: Additional DNA sequences in this sample encode the identical CDR3. The chain is built from TRBV28 and TRBJ1-4; 8 nucleotides match TRBD1. V lost 2 bases and J lost 4; bases outside the gene matches: 3. The CDR3 has 15 amino acids. The V gene's germline CDR1 is MDHEN and CDR2 SYDVKM. This CDR3 is CASSLRTGGNEKLFF. Written as DNA, the CDR3 is TGTGCCAGCAGTTTAAGAACAGGGGGTAATGAAAAACTGTTTTTT.

This clone was seen more than once but under ten times. The V call is TRBV6-5, the J call TRBJ1-6; possibly TRBD1 for D (5 bases). Germline-derived CDR1 and CDR2 are MNHEY and SVGAGI. The CDR3 sequence is 13 residues long. V was shortened by 6 bases and J by 8 bases, with 11 bases between the two germline ends. The CDR3 DNA sequence: TGTGCCAGCAGATGGACAAACGATTCACCCCTCCACTTT. Protein: CASRWTNDSPLHF.

As DNA, the CDR3 is TGCGCCAGCACCGCCACTAGCGGTTCATCAGATACGCAGTATTTT. This translates into CASTATSGSSDTQYF. The chain carries TRBV5-1 and TRBJ2-3; 8 bases line up with TRBD2. This CDR3 region has 15 residues. After removal of 6 bases from V and 4 bases from J, the junction contained 10 bases not matched to a gene. Germline V CDR1 and CDR2: SGHRS, YFSETQ.

The rearrangement joins TRBV11-2 to TRBJ1-1, with D unresolved. This CDR3 has 11 residues. Trimming took 1 base from V and 10 from J, leaving 7 bases between them. CDR1 and CDR2 from the germline V gene are SGHAT and FQNNGV. CDR3 sequence (DNA): TGTGCCAGCAGCTTAGCCGGGAGAGCTTTCTTT. Protein product: CASSLAGRAFF.

This clone was seen a single time. V gene TRBV5-6 combines with J gene TRBJ1-6, with a tentative D call TRBD1 (6 bases). Germline CDR1 and CDR2: SGHDT and YYEEEE. The V end lost 0 bases, the J end lost 7 bases, and 11 bases lay between the germline ends. The CDR3 has 15 residues. The CDR3 sequence is CASSLVDRNNSPLHF. The DNA of the CDR3 is TGTGCCAGCAGCTTGGTAGACAGGAACAATTCACCCCTCCACTTT.

The chain carries TRBV5-5 and TRBJ2-1, with 9 bases aligning to TRBD1. V shed 2 bases and J 9 bases; nucleotides not matched to a gene: 9. CDR3 length equals 15 residues. Per the germline V gene, CDR1 is SGHKS and CDR2 is YYEKEE (reference sequence). CDR3 sequence: CASSFLQGAGSEQFF. CDR3 DNA: TGTGCCAGCAGCTTCCTACAGGGGGCGGGAAGTGAGCAGTTCTTC.

In the case of this clone: This same CDR3 is encoded by further DNA sequences in the sample. The genes are TRBV7-2 and TRBJ2-7, with TRBD1 identical over 9 bases. Germline V gene sequence: CDR1 SGHTA, CDR2 FQGNSA. This CDR3 is 15 amino acids long. V dropped 0 bases and J dropped 2; count of bases not matched to a gene: 2. The CDR3 spells CASSLAGTGTYEQYF. CDR3 DNA: TGTGCCAGCAGCTTAGCCGGGACAGGGACCTACGAGCAGTACTTC.

This clone is a singleton in its sample. Given a much more abundant clone one base away, this may be a read error. The chain uses TRBV4-1 and TRBJ2-7; 12 bases are shared with TRBD2. Germline V gives CDR1 MGHRA, CDR2 YSYEKL. Germline trimming cut 3 bases from V and 1 base from J; bases unmatched to any gene: 1. This CDR3 is 15 amino acids long. The CDR3 loop reads CASSQLAGGSYEQYF. The CDR3 DNA is TGCGCCAGCAGCCAGCTAGCGGGAGGGTCCTACGAGCAGTACTTC.

The rearrangement links TRBV2 to TRBJ1-1; TRBD1 might be the D (5 bases). From germline, CDR1 is SNHLY and CDR2 FYNNEI. The CDR3 covers 12 residues. Trimming removed 10 bases at V and 5 bases at J, with 14 bases between. The CDR3 DNA sequence: TGTGCCACGCGGCGCAGGGATACTGAAGCTTTCTTT. This gives the protein CATRRRDTEAFF.

The J gene is TRBJ2-5, the V gene TRBV25-1; perhaps TRBD1 as D (6 bases). The V end lost 5 bases, the J end lost 6 bases, and 19 bases lay between the germline ends. CDR1 and CDR2 (germline): MGHDK, SYGVNS. This CDR3 region has 15 residues. CDR3 residues: CASSLTGTLRKTQYF. In DNA, the CDR3 is TGTGCCAGCAGTTTAACCGGGACATTAAGGAAGACCCAGTACTTC.

The J gene is TRBJ2-5, the V gene TRBV6-1; no reliable D call. CDR1 and CDR2 from the germline V gene are MNHNS and SASEGT. The V gene lost 8 bases and the J gene lost 1 base, with 5 bases spanning the gap. This CDR3 has 11 amino acids. CDR3 in amino acids: CASVGQETQYF. The CDR3 nucleotides are TGTGCCAGCGTGGGCCAAGAGACCCAGTACTTC.

On this clone: Other nucleotide sequences in the sample specify the same CDR3. The chain has TRBV28 and TRBJ1-1; D is ambiguous. The CDR3 length is 12 residues. Trimming stripped 0 bases from V and 5 bases from J, with 4 bases between. Germline V gene data show CDR1 as MDHEN and CDR2 as SYDVKM. The CDR3 DNA reads TGTGCCAGCAGTTTATGGGCGACTGAAGCTTTCTTT. Its protein product is CASSLWATEAFF.

V gene TRBV4-2 combines with J gene TRBJ1-2; tentatively, D is TRBD1 (6 bases). CDR1 and CDR2 from the germline V gene are LGHNA and YNFKEQ. The CDR3 extends over 16 amino acids. The V end lost 0 bases, the J end lost 1 base, and 12 bases lay between the germline ends. CDR3 sequence (DNA): TGTGCCAGCAGCCAAGAAACAGGGACCCATAACTATGGCTACACCTTC. Its translation: CASSQETGTHNYGYTF.

The chain joins TRBV7-9 to TRBJ2-7; D not certain. The CDR3 spans 12 residues. V shed 5 bases and J shed 6 bases, with 11 bases lying between them. Per germline, CDR1 SEHNR and CDR2 FQNEAQ (reference sequence). The CDR3 nucleotides read TGTGCCAGCAGCCCCCGGGTAGGCGAGCAGTACTTC. Its translation is CASSPRVGEQYF.

The genes are TRBV27 and TRBJ2-1, with D tentatively TRBD1 (5 bases). Germline V CDR1 and CDR2: MNHEY, SMNVEV (reference sequence). The V gene lost 5 bases and the J gene lost 5 bases, with 7 bases spanning the gap. This CDR3 is built from 12 residues. CDR3 in amino acids: CASSRRDNEQFF. The CDR3 DNA sequence: TGTGCCAGCAGTCGCAGGGACAATGAGCAGTTCTTC.

The chain has TRBV19 and TRBJ2-4, with TRBD2 matching over 12 bases. Unmatched junction bases numbered 1, after V lost 5 bases and J lost 5 bases. The V gene's germline CDR1 is LNHDA and CDR2 SQIVND (reference sequence). The CDR3 is made up of 14 amino acids. CDR3 region: CASSLAGGENIQYF. The CDR3 nucleotides read TGTGCCAGTAGTCTAGCGGGAGGGGAAAACATTCAGTACTTC.